Reported below is one TCR beta chain. The antigen remains undetermined. This sample was included in a study of cytomegalovirus exposure and HLA in healthy donors. Study-level results: A likely sequencing artifact accounted for one observed cluster of highly shared sequence variants.

A multiplex PCR was run with 60 Vbeta primers and 13 Jbeta primers. Produced via immunoSEQ multiplex PCR; TCRdb's table is partial and in-frame only. The sample records approximately 200,000 clones, 85% being singletons. This CDR3 spans 15 amino acids. Germline V gene lookup returns CDR1 MNHEY and CDR2 SMNVEV (reference sequence). The V end lost 4 bases, the J end lost 5 bases, and 15 bases lay between the germline ends. Specimen: PBMCs. This rearrangement joins TRBV27 to TRBJ2-1; no clear D. This receptor was obtained from a human donor in good health. For the CDR3, the DNA is TGTGCCAGCAGTTATACGCATCGGAGAGACAATGAGCAGTTCTTC. It encodes CASSYTHRRDNEQFF.